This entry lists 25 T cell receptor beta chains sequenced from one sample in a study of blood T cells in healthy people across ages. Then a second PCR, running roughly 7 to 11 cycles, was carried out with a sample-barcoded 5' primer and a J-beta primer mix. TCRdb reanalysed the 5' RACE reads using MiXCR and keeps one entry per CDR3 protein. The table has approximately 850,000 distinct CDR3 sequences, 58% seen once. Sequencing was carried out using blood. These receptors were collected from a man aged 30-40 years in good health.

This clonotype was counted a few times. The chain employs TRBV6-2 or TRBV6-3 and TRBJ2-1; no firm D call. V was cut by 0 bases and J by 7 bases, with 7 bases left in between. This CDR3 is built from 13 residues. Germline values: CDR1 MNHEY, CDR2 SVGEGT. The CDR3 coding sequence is TGTGCCAGCAGTTACTCCCTTATAAATGAGCAGTTCTTC. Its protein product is CASSYSLINEQFF.

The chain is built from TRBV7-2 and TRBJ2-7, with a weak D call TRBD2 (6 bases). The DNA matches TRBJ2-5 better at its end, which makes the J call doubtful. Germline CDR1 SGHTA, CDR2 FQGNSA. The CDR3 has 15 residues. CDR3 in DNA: TGTGCCAGCAGCTCTCCGGGACTCCTATCCGGGACCCAGTACTTC. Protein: CASSSPGLLSGTQYF.

The CDR3 region has the DNA TGTGCCAGCAGCCAGGGAAGCGGGGGGCTTAGCTCCTACGAGCAGTACTTC. Protein: CASSQGSGGLSSYEQYF. V usage is TRBV4-2 and J usage is TRBJ2-7; 9 nucleotides agree with TRBD2. Germline values: CDR1 LGHNA, CDR2 YNFKEQ. The CDR3 has 17 residues. V dropped 3 bases and J dropped 0; count of bases not matched to a gene: 9.

CDR3 in amino acids: CATSRDLRGGDYNEQFF. In nucleotides, the CDR3 is TGTGCCACCAGCAGAGATTTACGCGGGGGGGACTACAATGAGCAGTTCTTC. V and J are TRBV15 and TRBJ2-1; 9 nucleotides align to TRBD2. This CDR3 is built from 17 residues. From germline, CDR1 is LNHNV and CDR2 YYDKDF (reference sequence). Trimming at V came to 0 bases and at J to 3 bases, leaving 6 bases not matched to a gene.

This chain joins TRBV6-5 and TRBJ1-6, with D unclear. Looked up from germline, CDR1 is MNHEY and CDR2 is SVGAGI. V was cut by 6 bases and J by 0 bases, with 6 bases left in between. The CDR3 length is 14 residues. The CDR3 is CASSASSYNSPLHF. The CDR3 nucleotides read TGTGCCAGCAGCGCCAGCTCCTATAATTCACCCCTCCACTTT.

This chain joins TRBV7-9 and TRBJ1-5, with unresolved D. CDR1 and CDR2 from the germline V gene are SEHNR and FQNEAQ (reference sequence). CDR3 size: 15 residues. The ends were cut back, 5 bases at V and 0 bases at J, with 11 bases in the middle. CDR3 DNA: TGTGCCAGCAGCGGAGTCGCTTATAGCAATCAGCCCCAGCATTTT. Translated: CASSGVAYSNQPQHF.

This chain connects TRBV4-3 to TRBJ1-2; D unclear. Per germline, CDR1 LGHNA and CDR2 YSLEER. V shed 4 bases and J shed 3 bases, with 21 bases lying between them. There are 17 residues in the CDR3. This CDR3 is CASSLSDRGRLYYGYTF. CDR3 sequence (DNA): TGCGCCAGCAGCCTAAGCGACCGGGGAAGACTTTACTATGGCTACACCTTC.

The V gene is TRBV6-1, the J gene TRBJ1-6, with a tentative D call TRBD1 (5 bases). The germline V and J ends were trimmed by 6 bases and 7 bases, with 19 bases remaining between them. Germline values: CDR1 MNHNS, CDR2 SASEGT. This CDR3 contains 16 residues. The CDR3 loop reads CASSYRGLSRNSPLHF. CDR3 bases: TGTGCCAGCAGCTACCGGGGCCTCTCGCGCAATTCACCCCTCCACTTT.

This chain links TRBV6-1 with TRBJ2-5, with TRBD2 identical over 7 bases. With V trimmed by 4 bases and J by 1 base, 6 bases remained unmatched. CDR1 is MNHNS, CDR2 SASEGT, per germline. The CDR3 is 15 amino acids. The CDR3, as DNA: TGTGCCAGCAGTGCAGTTAGCGGGTCCCAAGAGACCCAGTACTTC. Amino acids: CASSAVSGSQETQYF.

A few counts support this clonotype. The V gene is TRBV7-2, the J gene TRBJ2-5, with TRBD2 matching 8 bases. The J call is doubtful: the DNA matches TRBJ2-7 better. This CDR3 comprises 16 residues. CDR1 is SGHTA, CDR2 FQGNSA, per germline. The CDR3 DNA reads TGTGCCAGCAGCTTAGTGGATCCGGGGGGGTACGACGAGCAGTACTTC. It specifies CASSLVDPGGYDEQYF.

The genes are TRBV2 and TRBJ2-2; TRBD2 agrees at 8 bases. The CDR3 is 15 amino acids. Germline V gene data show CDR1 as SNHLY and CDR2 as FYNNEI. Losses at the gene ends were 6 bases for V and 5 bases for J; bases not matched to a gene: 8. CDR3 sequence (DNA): TGTGCCAGCAGGCGGGGGGCCAGCGGTACCGGGGAGCTGTTTTTT. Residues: CASRRGASGTGELFF.

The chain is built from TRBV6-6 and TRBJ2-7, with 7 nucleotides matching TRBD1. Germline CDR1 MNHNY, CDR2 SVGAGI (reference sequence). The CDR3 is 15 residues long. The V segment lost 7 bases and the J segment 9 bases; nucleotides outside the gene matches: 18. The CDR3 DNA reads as TGTGCCAGCACACAGGGGCAGACTTACGATTGTGGGCAGTACTTC. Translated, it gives CASTQGQTYDCGQYF.

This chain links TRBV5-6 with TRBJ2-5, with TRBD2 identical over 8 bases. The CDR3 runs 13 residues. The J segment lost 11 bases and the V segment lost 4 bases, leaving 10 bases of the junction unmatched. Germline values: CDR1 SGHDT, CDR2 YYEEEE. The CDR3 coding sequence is TGTGCCAGCAGCGCGGGGGGTTCGGGTGAGCAGTACTTC. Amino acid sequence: CASSAGGSGEQYF.

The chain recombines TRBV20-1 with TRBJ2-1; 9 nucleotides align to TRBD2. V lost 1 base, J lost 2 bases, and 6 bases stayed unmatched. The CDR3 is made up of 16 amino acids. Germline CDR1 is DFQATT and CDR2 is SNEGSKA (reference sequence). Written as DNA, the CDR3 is TGCAGTGCTAGAGTCAAACTAGCGGGCACCTACAATGAGCAGTTCTTC. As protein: CSARVKLAGTYNEQFF.

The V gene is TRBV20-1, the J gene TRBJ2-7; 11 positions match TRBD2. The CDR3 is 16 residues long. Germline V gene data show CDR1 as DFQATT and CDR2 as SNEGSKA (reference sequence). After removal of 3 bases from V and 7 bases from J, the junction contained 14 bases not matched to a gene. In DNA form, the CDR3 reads TGCAGTGCTAGCACACCTCTAGCGGGAGGATTACGGGAGCAGTACTTC. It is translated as CSASTPLAGGLREQYF.

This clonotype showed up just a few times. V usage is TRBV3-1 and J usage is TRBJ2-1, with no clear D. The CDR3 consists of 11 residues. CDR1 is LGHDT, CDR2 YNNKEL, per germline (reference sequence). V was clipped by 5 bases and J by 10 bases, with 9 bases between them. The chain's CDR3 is CASSWNMEQFF. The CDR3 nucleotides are TGTGCCAGCAGCTGGAACATGGAGCAGTTCTTC.

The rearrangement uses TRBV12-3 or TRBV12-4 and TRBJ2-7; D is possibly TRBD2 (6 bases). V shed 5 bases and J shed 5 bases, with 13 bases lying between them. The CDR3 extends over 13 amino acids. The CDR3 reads CASSPREHHEQYF. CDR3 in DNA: TGTGCCAGCAGTCCTCGGGAGCACCACGAGCAGTACTTC.

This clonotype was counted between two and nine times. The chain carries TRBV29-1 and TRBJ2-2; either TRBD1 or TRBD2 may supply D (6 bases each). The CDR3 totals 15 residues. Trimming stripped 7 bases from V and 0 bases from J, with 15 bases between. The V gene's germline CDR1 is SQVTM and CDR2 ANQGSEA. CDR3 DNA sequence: TGCAGCGCCGGGGGCAGGGTCGCGAACACCGGGGAGCTGTTTTTT. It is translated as CSAGGRVANTGELFF.

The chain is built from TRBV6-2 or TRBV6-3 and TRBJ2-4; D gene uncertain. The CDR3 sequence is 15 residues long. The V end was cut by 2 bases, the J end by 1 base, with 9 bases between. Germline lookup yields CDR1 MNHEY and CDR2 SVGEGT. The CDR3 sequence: CASSYGNTAKNIQYF. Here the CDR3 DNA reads TGTGCCAGCAGTTACGGCAATACTGCCAAAAACATTCAGTACTTC.

The CDR3 coding sequence is TGTGCCAGCAGTGCGCTTAGCGGGAGATTAAATGAGCAGTTCTTC. It codes for CASSALSGRLNEQFF. The chain joins TRBV25-1 to TRBJ2-1, with 9 nucleotides matching TRBD2. Germline loops: CDR1 MGHDK, CDR2 SYGVNS. The CDR3 loop spans 15 amino acids. V gave up 4 bases and J gave up 7 bases; unmatched junction bases: 8. The variable domain in full, with the rest retrieved from reference TRBV25-1 and TRBJ2-1, is EADIYQTPRYLVIGTGKKITLECSQTMGHDKMYWYQQDPGMELHLIHYSYGVNSTEKGDLSSESTVSRIRTEHFPLTLESARPSHTSQYLCASSALSGRLNEQFFGPGTRLTVL.

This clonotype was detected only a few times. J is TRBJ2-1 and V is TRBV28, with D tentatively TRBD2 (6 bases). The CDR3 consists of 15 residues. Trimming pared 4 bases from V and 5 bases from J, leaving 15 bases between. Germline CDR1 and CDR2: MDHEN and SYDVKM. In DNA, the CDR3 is TGTGCCAGCAGTTCACCTAGCGCGGGCGACAATGAGCAGTTCTTC. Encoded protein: CASSSPSAGDNEQFF.

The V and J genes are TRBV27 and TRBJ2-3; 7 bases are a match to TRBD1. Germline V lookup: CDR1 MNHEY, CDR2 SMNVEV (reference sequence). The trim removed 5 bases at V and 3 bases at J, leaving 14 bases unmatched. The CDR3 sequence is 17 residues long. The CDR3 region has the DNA TGTGCCAGCAGTCCGGGACAGACCTTCATGTTTACAGATACGCAGTATTTT. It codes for CASSPGQTFMFTDTQYF.

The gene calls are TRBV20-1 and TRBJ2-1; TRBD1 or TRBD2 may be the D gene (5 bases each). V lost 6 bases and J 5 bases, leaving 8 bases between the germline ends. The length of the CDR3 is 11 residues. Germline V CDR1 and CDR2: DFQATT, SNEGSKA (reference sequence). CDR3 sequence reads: CSAWDDNEQFF. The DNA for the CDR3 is TGCAGTGCCTGGGACGACAATGAGCAGTTCTTC.

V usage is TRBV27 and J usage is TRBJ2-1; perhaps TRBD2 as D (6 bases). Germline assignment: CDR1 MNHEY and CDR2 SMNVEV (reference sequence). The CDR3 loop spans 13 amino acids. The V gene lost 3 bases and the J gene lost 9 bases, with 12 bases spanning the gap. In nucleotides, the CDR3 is TGTGCCAGCAGTTTCGGAGGAGGGAGTGAGCAGTTCTTC. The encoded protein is CASSFGGGSEQFF.

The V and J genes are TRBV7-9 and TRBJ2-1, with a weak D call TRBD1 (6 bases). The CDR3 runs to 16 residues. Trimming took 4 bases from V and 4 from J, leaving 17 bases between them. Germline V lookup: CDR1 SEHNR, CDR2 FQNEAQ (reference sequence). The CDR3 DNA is TGTGCCAGCAGCTCCCCAGGGGTTGGGGGATACAATGAGCAGTTCTTC. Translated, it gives CASSSPGVGGYNEQFF.